This paragraph covers one T cell receptor beta chain sequence. The antigen is not known. Method: immunoSEQ multiplex PCR; TCRdb's copy keeps in-frame clones and lacks some. This sample has about 130,000 clones, with roughly 91% found just once. This entry is derived from a study of T cell responses to AZD1222 COVID-19 vaccine. Notes on the study in general: CD4 TCRs linked to vaccination spanned spike, dominating at 160-218 and 743-854. Repertoire sampling happened only post peak T cell response.

The junction had 5 bases not matched to a gene; V was cut back by 2 bases and J by 6 bases. The CDR3 length is 15 residues. Germline values: CDR1 SGHRS, CDR2 YFSETQ. The sample here was peripheral blood, taken 28 days after the second AZD1222 dose. The chain carries TRBV5-1 and TRBJ1-6; 7 bases agree with TRBD1. The clonotype comes from an adult who received the AZD1222 COVID-19 vaccine. Here the CDR3 reads CASSFPGQTNSPLHF. In DNA form, the CDR3 reads TGCGCCAGCAGCTTTCCGGGACAGACTAATTCACCCCTCCACTTT. The whole variable domain, filled in from reference TRBV5-1 and TRBJ1-6, reads KAGVTQTPRYLIKTRGQQVTLSCSPISGHRSVSWYQQTPGQGLQFLFEYFSETQRNKGNFPGRFSGRQFSNSRSEMNVSTLELGDSALYLCASSFPGQTNSPLHFGNGTRLTVT.